This TCR beta chain was retrieved from a study of CD4 and CD8 cells across lung adenocarcinoma regions. The patients had localized lung adenocarcinoma, a non-small cell subtype. V gave up 2 bases and J gave up 2 bases, with 6 bases separating them. Germline V lookup: CDR1 MNHNS, CDR2 SASEGT. This CDR3 comprises 13 residues. TCRdb independently ran MiXCR on the PCR reads; one entry per CDR3 protein. The sample shows almost 7,000 distinct CDR3 sequences, about 50% of them seen only once. This TCR derives from a male donor with lung adenocarcinoma. The CD4 and CD8 labels of this study may be unreliable. The sequenced sample was CD8+ T cells from the center of a lung tumor. The chain uses TRBV6-1 and TRBJ1-2, with D unresolved. The CDR3 DNA sequence: TGTGCCAGCAGTGAACGGAAGAACTATGGCTACACCTTC. Its translation is CASSERKNYGYTF.